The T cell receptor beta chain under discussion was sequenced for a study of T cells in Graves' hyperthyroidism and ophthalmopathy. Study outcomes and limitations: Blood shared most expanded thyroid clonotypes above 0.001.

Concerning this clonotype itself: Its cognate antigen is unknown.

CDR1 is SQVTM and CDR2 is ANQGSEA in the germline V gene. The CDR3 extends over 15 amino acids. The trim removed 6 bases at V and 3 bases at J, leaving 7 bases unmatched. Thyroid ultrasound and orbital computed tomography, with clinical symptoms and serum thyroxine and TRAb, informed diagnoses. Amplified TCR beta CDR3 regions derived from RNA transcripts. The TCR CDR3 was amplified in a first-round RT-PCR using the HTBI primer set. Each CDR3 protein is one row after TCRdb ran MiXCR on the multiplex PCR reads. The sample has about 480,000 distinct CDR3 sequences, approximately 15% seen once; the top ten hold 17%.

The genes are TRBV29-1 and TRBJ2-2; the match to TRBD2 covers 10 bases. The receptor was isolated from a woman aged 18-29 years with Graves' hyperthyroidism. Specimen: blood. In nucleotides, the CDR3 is TGCAGCGTCGGAACTAGCGGGGAGGACACCGGGGAGCTGTTTTTT. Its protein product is CSVGTSGEDTGELFF.